The TCR beta chain under discussion was sequenced for a study of regulatory T cells in long-lasting Graves disease. Investigators prepared the TCR beta libraries by applying iRepertoire HTBI primers and Arm-PCR of CDR3 regions. TCRdb re-called the multiplex PCR reads through MiXCR, storing one row per CDR3 protein. The table shows about 660,000 distinct CDR3 sequences, with about 32% occurring only once. CDR3 length: 14 amino acids. CDR1 is SGHRS, CDR2 YFSETQ, per germline. V was pared by 0 bases and J by 4 bases, with 10 bases between. Time point meaning: persistent/refractory GD, antithyroid drugs over 5 years with positive TRAb. There was RNA extracted from PBMCs, and the TCR library was made from it. All patients originated from an endocrinology department located in Xi'an, China. Only a few counts were recorded for this clonotype.

The receptor was isolated from a female donor with Graves disease. The chain couples TRBV5-1 to TRBJ1-2; D is ambiguous. The starting material was peripheral blood mononuclear cells (PBMCs), obtained when the disease was refractory, from a patient treated with antithyroid drugs. CDR3 sequence reads: CASSLAAEAYGYTF. In DNA form, the CDR3 reads TGCGCCAGCAGCTTGGCTGCAGAGGCCTATGGCTACACCTTC. The complete variable domain, with remaining parts taken from reference TRBV5-1 and TRBJ1-2, reads KAGVTQTPRYLIKTRGQQVTLSCSPISGHRSVSWYQQTPGQGLQFLFEYFSETQRNKGNFPGRFSGRQFSNSRSEMNVSTLELGDSALYLCASSLAAEAYGYTFGSGTRLTVV.